This TCR beta chain was identified in a study of shared clonotypes between healthy human individuals. V gave up 1 base and J gave up 8 bases; unmatched junction bases: 12. The germline V gene has CDR1 SGHDN and CDR2 FVKESK. This CDR3 is built from 17 residues. Assay execution proceeded at the deep level. Measured with immunoSEQ multiplex PCR; TCRdb has only the in-frame clones, and not every one. The data contain around 2.1 million clones, approximately 96% of them singletons. The study drew its donors from healthy HIV-negative adults without recent acute infections or vaccinations. Naive CD45RA+ and memory CD45RA-negative subsets were split from CD4+ cells.

The TCR originated in a man aged 18 to 30 in good health. Sample: naive CD4+ T cells sorted from blood. Noted subset: CD45RA+ positively selected. J is TRBJ2-1 and V is TRBV14; 9 positions match TRBD2. In DNA form, the CDR3 reads TGTGCCAGCAGCCAAGGGCCTATAGCGGGAGTAGATCATGAGCAGTTCTTC. Translated, it gives CASSQGPIAGVDHEQFF.